This T cell receptor (beta chain) is from a study of cytomegalovirus exposure and HLA in healthy donors. J gave up 6 bases and V 1 base, and 4 bases lay outside the gene matches. Germline values: CDR1 MDHEN, CDR2 SYDVKM. The CDR3 runs 16 residues. Libraries were prepared by immunoSEQ multiplex PCR; TCRdb keeps only in-frame clonotypes and omits some of them. The sample consists of around 150,000 clones, about 91% of them appearing once. The rearrangement links TRBV28 to TRBJ1-5; TRBD1 matches at 12 bases. The receptor's source is a woman aged 18-35 years in good health and CMV-seropositive. The sequencing input was PBMCs. The CDR3 loop reads CASSLSPGQGAQPQHF. The CDR3 region has the DNA TGTGCCAGCAGTTTATCCCCGGGACAGGGGGCTCAGCCCCAGCATTTT.